Listed below are T cell receptor beta chains from one sample, sequenced in a study of PD-1 blockade in mismatch repair-deficient tumors. The assay was immunoSEQ multiplex PCR, and TCRdb's table has in-frame clones only and misses some. The sample yields under 150,000 clones, about 90% seen once. The material was peripheral blood, obtained just under 74 weeks after starting pembrolizumab. The receptors were gathered from an adult with mismatch repair-deficient cancer. Each CDR3 is given with its conserved first and last residue. A D gene is named only where the DNA matches it firmly. The size of a clone is reported for some rows only, either as once, few or many, or as a class for expanded clones.

>-|TRBV7-2|TRBJ1-5|-
CASSPTGFQPQHF
TGTGCCAGCAGCCCGACAGGATTTCAGCCCCAGCATTTT
>few|TRBV27|TRBJ2-7|-
CASSAGQGPYEQYF
TGTGCCAGCAGTGCGGGACAAGGACCCTACGAGCAGTACTTC
>once|TRBV11-2|TRBJ2-3|-
CASTERVTDTQYF
TGTGCCAGCACCGAGAGGGTCACAGATACGCAGTATTTT
>-|TRBV14|TRBJ2-7|-
CASSGATISYEQYF
TGTGCCAGCAGCGGAGCCACGATCTCCTACGAGCAGTACTTC
>-|TRBV7-7|TRBJ2-7|TRBD2
CASSLGLAGPFEQYF
TGTGCCAGCAGCTTAGGGCTAGCGGGACCCTTCGAGCAGTACTTC
>-|TRBV6-5|TRBJ2-7|TRBD1
CASTLFSGTGREQYF
TGTGCCAGCACCCTATTTTCCGGGACAGGGCGCGAGCAGTACTTC
>-|TRBV27|TRBJ1-5|-
CASSLGGYSNQPQHF
TGTGCCAGCAGTTTAGGGGGCTATAGCAATCAGCCCCAGCATTTT
>-|TRBV29-1|TRBJ2-7|-
CSAVFGYEQYF
TGCAGCGCTGTTTTCGGTTACGAGCAGTACTTC
>-|TRBV21-1|TRBJ2-5|-
CASSKGTGEDQYF
TGTGCCAGCAGCAAAGGGACAGGAGAGGACCAGTACTTC
>-|TRBV7-2|TRBJ1-4|-
CASSLGWEATNEKLFF
TGTGCCAGCAGCTTAGGCTGGGAAGCAACTAATGAAAAACTGTTTTTT
>-|TRBV6-6|TRBJ2-7|TRBD2
CASSYRRESYEQYF
TGTGCCAGCAGTTACCGGCGGGAGAGCTACGAGCAGTACTTC
>-|TRBV19|TRBJ2-7|TRBD1
CASSKGQGFYEQYF
TGTGCCAGTAGTAAGGGACAGGGTTTCTACGAGCAGTACTTC
>-|TRBV7-2|TRBJ1-5|TRBD1
CASSLTGQGSGQPQHF
TGTGCCAGCAGCTTAACGGGACAGGGAAGTGGACAGCCCCAGCATTTT
>-|TRBV5-4|TRBJ2-7|-
CASSLGPGAGEQYF
TGTGCCAGCAGCTTGGGGCCGGGGGCCGGTGAGCAGTACTTC
>-|TRBV2|TRBJ2-7|-
CASRRGQLITYEQYF
TGTGCCAGCAGGAGGGGACAACTGATCACCTACGAGCAGTACTTC
>-|TRBV19|TRBJ1-5|TRBD1
CASSIRPGQGMRQPQHF
TGTGCCAGTAGTATTCGTCCGGGACAGGGGATGCGTCAGCCCCAGCATTTT
>-|TRBV30|TRBJ2-1|-
CAWSVPWRDEQFF
TGTGCCTGGAGTGTACCATGGCGGGATGAGCAGTTCTTC
>-|TRBV5-1|TRBJ2-6|-
CASSLVGGFSRGANVLTF
TGCGCCAGCAGCTTGGTCGGGGGCTTCTCGAGAGGGGCCAACGTCCTGACTTTC
>-|TRBV5-6|TRBJ1-2|-
CASSSYSYGYTF
TGTGCCAGCAGCTCTTACAGCTATGGCTACACCTTC
>-|TRBV7-9|TRBJ2-1|TRBD2
CASSSRLAGRGGEQFF
TGTGCCAGCAGCTCTAGACTAGCGGGGCGCGGCGGTGAGCAGTTCTTC
>-|TRBV7-9|TRBJ2-7|-
CASSLQWEQYF
TGTGCCAGCAGCCTACAATGGGAGCAGTACTTC
>-|TRBV12-5|TRBJ2-3|-
CASGLVLGGRTDTQYF
TGTGCTAGTGGTTTGGTACTGGGGGGGCGTACAGATACGCAGTATTTT
>-|TRBV6-5|TRBJ2-3|-
CASKRGSTDTQYF
TGTGCCAGCAAGAGGGGTTCTACAGATACGCAGTATTTT
>-|TRBV5-3|TRBJ2-3|-
CARSLSDTQYF
TGTGCCAGAAGCTTAAGCGATACGCAGTATTTT
>-|TRBV13|TRBJ2-5|-
CASSFGGYQETQYF
TGTGCCAGCAGCTTCGGGGGCTACCAGGAGACCCAGTACTTC
>once|TRBV11-2|TRBJ2-7|TRBD1
CASSRGTVYEQYF
TGTGCCAGCAGCAGGGGGACAGTATACGAGCAGTACTTC
>-|TRBV6-1|TRBJ2-3|TRBD1
CASSENRGGTDTQYF
TGTGCCAGCAGTGAAAACAGGGGGGGCACAGATACGCAGTATTTT
>-|TRBV4-2|TRBJ2-7|TRBD1
CASGHRTGKLEEQYF
TGTGCCAGCGGGCACCGGACAGGGAAGCTTGAAGAGCAGTACTTC
>-|TRBV11-2|TRBJ2-2|-
CASSSPPSGELFF
TGTGCCAGCAGCTCCCCACCCTCCGGGGAGCTGTTTTTT
>-|TRBV23-1|TRBJ2-6|-
CASSLGGHSGANVLTF
TGCGCCAGCAGTCTAGGGGGTCACTCTGGGGCCAACGTCCTGACTTTC
>-|TRBV27|TRBJ1-2|TRBD1
CASSNRGEAGYTF
TGTGCCAGCAGTAACAGGGGCGAGGCTGGCTACACCTTC
>-|TRBV7-9|TRBJ2-7|-
CASSATRAEQYF
TGTGCCAGCAGCGCCACTAGGGCCGAGCAGTACTTC
>-|TRBV6-5|TRBJ1-2|TRBD1
CASSGLPGQFYGYTF
TGTGCCAGCAGTGGACTTCCGGGACAGTTCTATGGCTACACCTTC
>-|TRBV11-3|TRBJ2-3|TRBD2
CASSLWSRASGRSKTDTQYF
TGTGCCAGCAGCTTGTGGAGTCGGGCTAGCGGGAGGAGTAAGACAGATACGCAGTATTTT
>-|TRBV15|TRBJ2-7|-
CATSRLKQEKQYF
TGTGCCACCAGCAGACTCAAACAGGAAAAGCAGTACTTC
>-|TRBV11-2|TRBJ2-5|-
CASSPHHRETQYF
TGTGCCAGCAGCCCTCACCATCGGGAGACCCAGTACTTC
>-|TRBV21-1|TRBJ2-7|-
CASSKARGQGAWGAYEQYF
TGTGCCAGCAGCAAAGCGCGGGGACAGGGGGCCTGGGGTGCCTACGAGCAGTACTTC
>once|TRBV11-3|TRBJ2-1|-
CASSLGRRDSPYNEQFF
TGTGCCAGCAGCTTAGGGAGGCGGGACTCGCCCTACAATGAGCAGTTCTTC
>-|TRBV19|TRBJ2-1|-
CASNHRADRGQGLAGNEQFF
TGTGCCAGCAATCACAGGGCGGACAGGGGGCAAGGACTAGCGGGAAATGAGCAGTTCTTC
>-|TRBV29-1|TRBJ2-1|TRBD1
CSVADRGNEQFF
TGCAGCGTCGCGGACAGGGGCAATGAGCAGTTCTTC